This passage covers 32 T cell receptor beta chains from one sample sequenced in a study of CXCR3-negative and CXCR3-positive naive CD8 T cells. Through 5' RACE with UMI labels, the TRB cDNA libraries were prepared. TCRdb reprocessed the 5' RACE reads, keeping one entry per CDR3 protein, no DNA. Recorded here are around 88,000 distinct CDR3 sequences; the top ten clones represent 0.82%. Which antigens these TCRs recognize remains unknown. The study's findings and limits: More hydrophobic TRB CDR3s occurred in CXCR3-positive than in CXCR3-negative naive cells.

Sequenced material: naive CXCR3+ CD8+ T cells from blood. Sample subset: CD45RO-CCR7+CD27+CD95- naive CD8+ T cells expressing CXCR3 (TNR3+). The source is a human donor in good health. Some clones in this sample may be carry-over from other donors' samples.

The CDR3 sequence: CASSQDDRNYGYTF. The genes are TRBV4-1 and TRBJ1-2; TCRdb gives TRBD1 as the D gene, but with no DNA this cannot be confirmed. This CDR3 contains 14 residues. The V gene's germline CDR1 is MGHRA and CDR2 YSYEKL.

This chain links TRBV27 with TRBJ2-1; lacking DNA, the TRBD2 call made by TCRdb goes unchecked. The CDR3 sequence is 11 residues long. Germline lookup yields CDR1 MNHEY and CDR2 SMNVEV (reference sequence). CDR3 sequence reads: CASSFGPEQFF.

The chain combines TRBV27 with TRBJ2-7; TCRdb designates TRBD1, a call that cannot be tested without DNA. The CDR3 is 15 amino acids. Germline V gene data show CDR1 as MNHEY and CDR2 as SMNVEV (reference sequence). This chain's CDR3 is CASSLTHGGAYEQYF.

The gene calls are TRBV7-9 and TRBJ2-1; the TCRdb D gene call, TRBD2, has no DNA to confirm it. The CDR3 runs 14 residues. Germline-derived CDR1 and CDR2 are SEHNR and FQNEAQ (reference sequence). CDR3 loop: CASIHGTSEWEQFF.

This chain joins TRBV30 and TRBJ2-2; TCRdb's D call, TRBD1, is unchecked because there is no DNA. The CDR3 runs 12 residues. Germline V gene sequence: CDR1 GTSNPN, CDR2 SVGIG (reference sequence). CDR3 loop: CAWGTGQEYHKF.

The chain recombines TRBV24-1 with TRBJ1-2; TCRdb selects TRBD1, and the lack of DNA leaves this call unchecked. The germline V gene encodes CDR1 KGHDR and CDR2 SFDVKD. The CDR3 is 15 residues long. The CDR3 region is CATSDLGQGNDGYTF.

The J gene is TRBJ2-2, the V gene TRBV24-1; TCRdb gives TRBD1 as the D gene, but with no DNA this cannot be confirmed. The CDR3 is 13 amino acids. Germline loops: CDR1 KGHDR, CDR2 SFDVKD. This chain's CDR3 is CATGEGGPGELFF.

The V and J genes are TRBV10-3 and TRBJ2-1; TCRdb proposes TRBD2, but this gene call is untestable without DNA. Germline-derived CDR1 and CDR2 are ENHRY and SYGVKD. This CDR3 has 15 amino acids. CDR3 sequence: CAIRLAGNSYNEQFF.

The chain is built from TRBV5-6 and TRBJ2-2; lacking DNA, the TRBD1 call made by TCRdb goes unchecked. The CDR3 runs to 13 residues. Germline CDR1 SGHDT, CDR2 YYEEEE. The CDR3 sequence is CASSHRGQLELFF.

This chain uses TRBV6-5 with TRBJ1-5; the TCRdb D gene call, TRBD1, has no DNA to confirm it. Germline CDR1 and CDR2: MNHEY and SVGAGI. This CDR3 region has 13 residues. This chain's CDR3 is CASSGTGYQPQHF.

The rearrangement joins TRBV28 to TRBJ2-1; TCRdb lists TRBD2, though no DNA is available to test this call. The CDR3 is 13 residues long. Per germline, CDR1 MDHEN and CDR2 SYDVKM. This chain's CDR3 is CASRASGGHEQFF.

This chain connects TRBV12-3 or TRBV12-4 to TRBJ2-5. The CDR3 contains 13 residues. CDR3 region: CASSLNMKRTQYF.

The chain carries TRBV28 and TRBJ2-3; the D call of TRBD1 rests on TCRdb alone, since no DNA is present to check it. The CDR3 length is 16 residues. The germline V gene has CDR1 MDHEN and CDR2 SYDVKM. The CDR3 loop reads CASSFPGHGSTDTQYF. Supplemented by reference TRBV28 and TRBJ2-3, the full variable domain reads DVKVTQSSRYLVKRTGEKVFLECVQDMDHENMFWYRQDPGLGLRLIYFSYDVKMKEKGDIPEGYSVSREKKERFSLILESASTNQTSMYLCASSFPGHGSTDTQYFGPGTRLTVL.

V and J are TRBV28 and TRBJ2-7; TCRdb names TRBD1, which stays unverified in the absence of DNA. The CDR3 totals 15 residues. Germline V gene sequence: CDR1 MDHEN, CDR2 SYDVKM. The CDR3 here is CASSTRQGDAYEQYF.

The chain has TRBV30 and TRBJ2-5; TCRdb proposes TRBD1, but this gene call is untestable without DNA. CDR1 is GTSNPN and CDR2 is SVGIG in the germline V gene (reference sequence). The CDR3 covers 14 residues. The CDR3 here is CAWGGQGAWETQYF.

V gene TRBV9 combines with J gene TRBJ2-4; TCRdb picks TRBD1, but there is no DNA to check that call. This CDR3 is 16 amino acids long. Germline-derived CDR1 and CDR2 are SGDLS and YYNGEE. CDR3 loop: CASSVGDRDLMDIQYF.

The chain couples TRBV15 to TRBJ2-7; TCRdb's D call of TRBD2 is untestable without DNA. The CDR3 spans 16 residues. The germline gives CDR1 LNHNV, CDR2 YYDKDF (reference sequence). The CDR3 protein is CATSRDSTRGTYEQYF.

The chain is built from TRBV29-1 and TRBJ2-1. The V gene's germline CDR1 is SQVTM and CDR2 ANQGSEA. CDR3 length: 11 amino acids. The CDR3 reads CSVPVWDEQFF.

This chain joins TRBV6-2 or TRBV6-3 and TRBJ2-1; TCRdb gives TRBD2 as the D gene, but with no DNA this cannot be confirmed. The CDR3 runs 16 residues. Per germline, CDR1 MNHEY and CDR2 SVGEGT. The CDR3 is CASSYSRTSGDNEQFF.

The V and J genes are TRBV14 and TRBJ2-3; lacking DNA, the TRBD2 call made by TCRdb goes unchecked. Germline CDR1 SGHDN, CDR2 FVKESK. The CDR3 totals 18 residues. CDR3 sequence reads: CASSQDPRQAGETDTQYF.

The rearrangement joins TRBV7-6 to TRBJ2-3; TCRdb returns TRBD2, unconfirmable since there is no DNA. The germline V gene encodes CDR1 SGHVS and CDR2 FNYEAQ. The CDR3 length is 14 residues. CDR3 protein: CASSPNGGSDTQYF.

The gene calls are TRBV4-2 and TRBJ2-1; TCRdb returns TRBD2, unconfirmable since there is no DNA. CDR1 and CDR2 from the germline V gene are LGHNA and YNFKEQ. CDR3 length equals 17 residues. CDR3 sequence: CASSPQLASGGRDEQFF.

The chain carries TRBV11-2 and TRBJ2-1. This CDR3 spans 11 amino acids. Germline CDR1 and CDR2: SGHAT and FQNNGV. The CDR3 is CASSQDHEQFF.

The chain links TRBV12-3 or TRBV12-4 to TRBJ2-5. The CDR3 covers 14 residues. This CDR3 is CASSRLVYQETQYF.

The V and J genes are TRBV28 and TRBJ2-1; the TRBD1 assignment by TCRdb is unverifiable without DNA. Germline loops: CDR1 MDHEN, CDR2 SYDVKM. The CDR3 length is 14 residues. The CDR3 sequence: CASSFEGGYNEQFF.

The J gene is TRBJ1-1, the V gene TRBV12-3 or TRBV12-4; absent DNA, TCRdb's TRBD1 call cannot be checked. The length of the CDR3 is 13 residues. This CDR3 reads CASEGQGLTEAFF.

V usage is TRBV13 and J usage is TRBJ2-4; TCRdb picks TRBD1, but there is no DNA to check that call. This CDR3 has 12 amino acids. In germline, CDR1 is PRHDT, CDR2 FYEKMQ (reference sequence). The CDR3 sequence: CASSLTGSIQYF.

The J gene is TRBJ1-5, the V gene TRBV14. The CDR3 has 12 residues. Germline V gene lookup returns CDR1 SGHDN and CDR2 FVKESK. CDR3 residues: CASSLGEQPQHF.

The chain joins TRBV6-2 or TRBV6-3 to TRBJ2-1; the D call from TCRdb, TRBD2, cannot be confirmed without DNA. The germline gives CDR1 MNHEY, CDR2 SVGEGT. The CDR3 covers 16 residues. CDR3: CAISFSGTRGTLEQFF.

The J gene is TRBJ2-1, the V gene TRBV5-1. Looked up from germline, CDR1 is SGHRS and CDR2 is YFSETQ. The CDR3 sequence is 14 residues long. The CDR3 region is CASSSFLDGDEQFF.

V is TRBV7-9 and J is TRBJ2-7; TCRdb proposes TRBD1, but this gene call is untestable without DNA. From germline, CDR1 is SEHNR and CDR2 FQNEAQ (reference sequence). The CDR3 covers 16 residues. CDR3 protein: CASSPPATTRMYEQYF. The full variable domain, completed using reference TRBV7-9 and TRBJ2-7, is DTGVSQNPRHKITKRGQNVTFRCDPISEHNRLYWYRQTLGQGPEFLTYFQNEAQLEKSRLLSDRFSAERPKGSFSTLEIQRTEQGDSAMYLCASSPPATTRMYEQYFGPGTRLTVT.

The chain employs TRBV15 and TRBJ2-7; TCRdb reports TRBD2, a call that lacks DNA to check it against. Germline V gives CDR1 LNHNV, CDR2 YYDKDF (reference sequence). This CDR3 comprises 14 residues. CDR3 sequence reads: CATSRRLAVDEQYF.